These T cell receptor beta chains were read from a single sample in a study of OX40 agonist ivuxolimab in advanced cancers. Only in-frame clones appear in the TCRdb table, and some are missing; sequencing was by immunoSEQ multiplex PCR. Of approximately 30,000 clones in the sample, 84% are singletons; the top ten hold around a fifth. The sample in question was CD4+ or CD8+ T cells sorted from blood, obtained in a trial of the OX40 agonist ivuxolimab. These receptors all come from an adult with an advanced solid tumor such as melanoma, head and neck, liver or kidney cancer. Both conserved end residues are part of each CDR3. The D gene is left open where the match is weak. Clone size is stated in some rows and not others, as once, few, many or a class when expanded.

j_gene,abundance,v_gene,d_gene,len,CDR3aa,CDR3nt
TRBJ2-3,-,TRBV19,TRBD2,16,CASSPPERELTDTQYF,TGTGCCAGTAGTCCTCCAGAGCGGGAGTTGACAGATACGCAGTATTTT
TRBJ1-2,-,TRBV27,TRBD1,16,CASSLSEGQGNGGYTF,TGTGCCAGCAGTTTATCGGAGGGACAGGGAAATGGCGGCTACACCTTC
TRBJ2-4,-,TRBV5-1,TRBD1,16,CASSTEDRGAKNIQYF,TGCGCCAGCAGCACCGAGGACAGGGGAGCCAAAAACATTCAGTACTTC
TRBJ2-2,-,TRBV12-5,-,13,CASGFGNTGELFF,TGTGCTAGTGGTTTCGGGAACACCGGGGAGCTGTTTTTT
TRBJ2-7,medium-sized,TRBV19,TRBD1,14,CASSSGTGGYEQYF,TGTGCCAGTAGTAGCGGGACAGGGGGCTACGAGCAGTACTTC
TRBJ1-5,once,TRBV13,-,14,CASSSQGSGQPQHF,TGTGCCAGCAGCTCTCAGGGGTCGGGCCAGCCCCAGCATTTT
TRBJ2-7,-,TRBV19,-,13,CASSILSGDEQYF,TGTGCCAGTAGTATATTGTCGGGCGACGAGCAGTACTTC
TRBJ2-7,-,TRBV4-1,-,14,CASSQVVGAGEQYF,TGCGCCAGCAGCCAAGTTGTGGGAGCGGGCGAGCAGTACTTC
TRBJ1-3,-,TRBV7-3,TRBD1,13,CASSAGGKYTIYF,TGTGCCAGCAGCGCAGGGGGGAAGTACACCATATATTTT
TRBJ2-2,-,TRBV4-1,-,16,CASSQGPPGGSGELFF,TGCGCCAGCAGCCAAGGGCCTCCAGGGGGGAGCGGGGAGCTGTTTTTT
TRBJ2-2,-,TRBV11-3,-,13,CASSGRTRGELFF,TGTGCCAGCAGCGGACGGACACGGGGGGAGCTGTTTTTT